The T cell receptor beta chain described here comes from a study of cytomegalovirus exposure and HLA in healthy donors. Clones were sequenced by immunoSEQ multiplex PCR, and TCRdb holds only the in-frame ones, with some missing. The sample consists of nearly 200,000 clones, 84% of them appearing once. Germline trimming cut 6 bases from V and 5 bases from J; bases unmatched to any gene: 7. This CDR3 contains 15 residues. The germline gives CDR1 SGHVS, CDR2 FQNEAQ. Material: PBMCs. The chain couples TRBV7-8 to TRBJ2-1; TRBD1 matches at 10 bases. The sequence came from a woman aged 25 to 45 in good health and CMV-seropositive. CDR3 loop: CASRKPGTGDNEQFF. The CDR3, as DNA: TGTGCCAGCAGAAAACCGGGGACAGGGGACAATGAGCAGTTCTTC.